This T cell receptor (beta chain) was documented in a study of early T cells in non-severe SARS-CoV-2 infection (dated by TCRdb to the early 2020s). Concerning the study at large: TCR sequencing used bulk RNA from unsorted whole blood, so alpha and beta chains could not be paired. What the work shows at the level of the full study, not this receptor alone: Matching against VDJdb was skewed toward anti-spike CD8 responses, likely underestimated virus-specific expansions, and missed private and CD4 specificities.

From cysteine to phenylalanine, the CDR3 is 14 amino acids long. The only DNA kept is the CDR3, 42 bases in frame from the first base. CDR1 SGHAT and CDR2 FQNNGV are derived from the germline V gene. Cut back by 5 bases and 3 bases, the V and J ends lie 10 bases apart. This clonotype is a singleton in its sample. Its antigen target is currently unknown. No base-level quality is on record; no much larger clone is a single base apart. Weak support is all one read offers. This was a case-control study nested in a cohort of healthcare workers in London, UK, who had nasopharyngeal swab PCR tests and blood samples taken every week. Between 23 and 31 March 2020, the week of the UK lockdown, healthcare workers were enrolled and then followed up weekly for as long as 16 weeks. Library construction relied on 5' RACE. Sequencing took place on a NextSeq 500. The TCR library protocol attached unique molecular identifiers to individual cDNA molecules to correct for sequencing error and PCR bias. Both TCR alpha and beta chains were sequenced, and tight co-correlation was observed between alpha and beta sequence abundances in each sample. The published analysis was carried out like this. Decombinator V4 was used to annotate the V gene, J gene and CDR3 of the TCR sequences. TCRs were defined as expanded if a significant change between any two time points was detected under a Poisson model with p below 0.0001. TCR abundances were normalised to the total number of TCRs sequenced per sample and were expressed as counts per million. TRAV1-2 paired with TRAJ12, TRAJ20 or TRAJ33 defined MAIT TCRs, while TRAV10 paired with TRAJ18 defined iNKT TCRs. VDJdb, accessed on 1 November 2021, was searched for TCRs annotated for CMV, EBV and SARS-CoV-2, and TCRs annotated for more than one antigen were excluded. TCRdb handled the public reads itself, with Q25 trimming in fastp and clone calling in MiXCR, and kept productive beta chains. Every distinct CDR3 protein forms one entry, paired with its most common genes and DNA. The V and J calls follow TCRdb's processing rather than the paper's. This sample is represented by about 99,000 distinct CDR3 sequences; around 16% of them were singletons. Together, the top ten hold about 1.3% of the sample.

The TCR was taken from an adult who was a healthcare worker with PCR-confirmed SARS-CoV-2 infection or an uninfected control (not recorded which). The rearranged segments are TRBV11-2 and TRBJ1-4; the D gene is perhaps TRBD1, on 6 matching bases. The sample was whole blood. DNA sequence: TGTGCCAGCAGCCTTCAGGGGTCTAATGAAAAACTGTTTTTT. Translation gives CASSLQGSNEKLFF.